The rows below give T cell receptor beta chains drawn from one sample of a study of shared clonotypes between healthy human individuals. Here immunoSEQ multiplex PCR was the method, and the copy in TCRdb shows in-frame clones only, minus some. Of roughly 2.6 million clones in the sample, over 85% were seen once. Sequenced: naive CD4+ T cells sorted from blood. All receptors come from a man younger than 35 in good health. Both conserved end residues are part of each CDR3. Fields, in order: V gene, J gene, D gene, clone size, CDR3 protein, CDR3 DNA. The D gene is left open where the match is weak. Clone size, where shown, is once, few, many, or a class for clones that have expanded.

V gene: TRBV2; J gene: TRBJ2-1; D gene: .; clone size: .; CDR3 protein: CASSDDGYNEQFF; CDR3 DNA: TGTGCCAGCAGTGATGACGGCTACAATGAGCAGTTCTTC
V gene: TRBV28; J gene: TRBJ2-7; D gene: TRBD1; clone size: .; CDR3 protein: CASSAPGQGIYEQYF; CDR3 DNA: TGTGCCAGCAGTGCTCCGGGACAGGGTATTTACGAGCAGTACTTC
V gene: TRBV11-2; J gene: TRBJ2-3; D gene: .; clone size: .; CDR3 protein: CASSFNGRTAGGSDTQYF; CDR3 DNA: TGTGCCAGCAGCTTTAATGGAAGAACCGCAGGCGGGTCAGATACGCAGTATTTT
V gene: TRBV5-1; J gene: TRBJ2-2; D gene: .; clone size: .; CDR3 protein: CASSIRTDESGELFF; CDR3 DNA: TGCGCCAGCAGCATAAGGACAGACGAATCCGGGGAGCTGTTTTTT
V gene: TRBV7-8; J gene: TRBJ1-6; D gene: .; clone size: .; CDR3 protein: CASSLLGGGEWSYNSPLHF; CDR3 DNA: TGTGCCAGCAGCTTACTGGGGGGAGGGGAATGGTCCTATAATTCACCCCTCCACTTT
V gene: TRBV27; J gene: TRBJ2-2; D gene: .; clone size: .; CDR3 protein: CASSLLGNTGELFF; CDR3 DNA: TGTGCCAGCAGTTTATTAGGGAACACCGGGGAGCTGTTTTTT
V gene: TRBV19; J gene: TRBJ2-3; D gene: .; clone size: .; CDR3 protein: CASSIPWTGSTDTQYF; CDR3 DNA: TGTGCCAGTAGTATTCCCTGGACTGGAAGCACAGATACGCAGTATTTT
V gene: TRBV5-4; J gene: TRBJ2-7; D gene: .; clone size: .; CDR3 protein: CASSKELVKTYEQYF; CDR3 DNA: TGTGCCAGCAGCAAGGAGTTGGTAAAAACCTACGAGCAGTACTTC
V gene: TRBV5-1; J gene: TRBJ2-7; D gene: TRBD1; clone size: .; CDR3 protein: CASRSLRDSSSYEQYF; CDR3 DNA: TGCGCCAGCAGATCTCTCCGGGACAGCTCCTCCTACGAGCAGTACTTC
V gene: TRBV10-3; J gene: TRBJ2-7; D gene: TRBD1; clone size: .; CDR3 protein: CAITPGQGSYEQYF; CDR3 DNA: TGTGCCATCACCCCGGGACAGGGCTCCTACGAGCAGTACTTC
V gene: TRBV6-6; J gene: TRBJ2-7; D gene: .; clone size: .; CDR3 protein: CASSYSDGRYEQYF; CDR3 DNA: TGTGCCAGCAGTTACTCGGACGGCCGCTACGAGCAGTACTTC
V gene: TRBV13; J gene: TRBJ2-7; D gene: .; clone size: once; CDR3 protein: CASSLGRVSYEQYF; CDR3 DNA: TGTGCCAGCAGCTTAGGTAGGGTTAGCTACGAGCAGTACTTC
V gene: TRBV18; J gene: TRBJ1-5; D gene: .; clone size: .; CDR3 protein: CASSPYGGGVGNQPQHF; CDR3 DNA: TGTGCCAGCTCGCCGTACGGGGGGGGCGTCGGGAATCAGCCCCAGCATTTT
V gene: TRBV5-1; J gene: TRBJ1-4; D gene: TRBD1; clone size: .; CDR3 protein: CASSFTGGNEKLFF; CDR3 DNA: TGCGCCAGCAGCTTTACAGGGGGTAATGAAAAACTGTTTTTT
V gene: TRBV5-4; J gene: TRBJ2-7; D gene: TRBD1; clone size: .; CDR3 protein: CASSSTGFNEQYF; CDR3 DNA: TGTGCCAGCAGCTCGACAGGGTTCAACGAGCAGTACTTC
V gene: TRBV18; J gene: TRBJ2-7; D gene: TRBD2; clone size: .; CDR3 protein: CASSPGAGGTYEQYF; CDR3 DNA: TGTGCCAGCTCACCGGGCGCGGGGGGCACCTACGAGCAGTACTTC
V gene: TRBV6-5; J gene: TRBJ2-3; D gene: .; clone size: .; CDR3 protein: CASSPGQNTDTQYF; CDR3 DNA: TGTGCCAGCAGTCCCGGACAGAACACAGATACGCAGTATTTT
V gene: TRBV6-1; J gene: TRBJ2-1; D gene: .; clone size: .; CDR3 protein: CASSDGGGYYNEQFF; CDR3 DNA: TGTGCCAGCAGTGATGGCGGGGGCTACTACAATGAGCAGTTCTTC
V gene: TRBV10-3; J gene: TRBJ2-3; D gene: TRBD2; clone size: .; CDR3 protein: CAITSGRSTDTQYF; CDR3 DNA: TGTGCCATCACGAGCGGGAGAAGCACAGATACGCAGTATTTT
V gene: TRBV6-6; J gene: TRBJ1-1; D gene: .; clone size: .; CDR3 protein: CASLRGNTEAFF; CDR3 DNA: TGTGCCAGCCTGAGAGGGAACACTGAAGCTTTCTTT
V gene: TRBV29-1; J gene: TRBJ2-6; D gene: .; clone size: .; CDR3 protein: CSVEDPRTRPTGANVLTF; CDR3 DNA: TGCAGCGTTGAAGATCCCCGCACTAGGCCGACTGGGGCCAACGTCCTGACTTTC
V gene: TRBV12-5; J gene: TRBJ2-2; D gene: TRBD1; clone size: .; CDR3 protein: CASGLAGGPTLNTGELFF; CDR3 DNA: TGTGCTAGTGGTTTGGCAGGGGGCCCAACCCTGAACACCGGGGAGCTGTTTTTT
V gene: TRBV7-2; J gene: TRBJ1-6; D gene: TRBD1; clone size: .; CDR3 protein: CASSLLGQGNSPLHF; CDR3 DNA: TGTGCCAGCAGCTTATTGGGACAGGGGAATTCACCCCTCCACTTT
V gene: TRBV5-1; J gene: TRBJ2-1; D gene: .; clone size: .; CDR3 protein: CASSLGLSSYNEQFF; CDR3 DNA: TGCGCCAGCAGCTTGGGTCTAAGCTCCTACAATGAGCAGTTCTTC
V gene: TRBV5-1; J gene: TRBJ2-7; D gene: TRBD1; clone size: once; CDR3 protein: CASSKGQALEQYF; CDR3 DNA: TGCGCCAGCAGCAAGGGACAGGCTTTGGAGCAGTACTTC
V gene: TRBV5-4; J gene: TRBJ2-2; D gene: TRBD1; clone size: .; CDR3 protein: CASSLAGRGSGELFF; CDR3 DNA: TGTGCCAGCAGCTTGGCCGGCAGGGGGAGCGGGGAGCTGTTTTTT
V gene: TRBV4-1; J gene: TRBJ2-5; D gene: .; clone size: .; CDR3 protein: CASSRTAAQGETQYF; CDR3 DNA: TGCGCCAGCAGCCGGACAGCGGCGCAGGGAGAGACCCAGTACTTC
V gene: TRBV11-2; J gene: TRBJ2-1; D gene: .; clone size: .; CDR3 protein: CASRGGNEQFF; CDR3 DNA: TGTGCCAGCAGGGGGGGCAATGAGCAGTTCTTC
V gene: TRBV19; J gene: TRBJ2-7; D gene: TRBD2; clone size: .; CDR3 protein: CASSISSGGAYEQYF; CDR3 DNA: TGTGCCAGTAGTATTTCCAGCGGGGGAGCCTACGAGCAGTACTTC
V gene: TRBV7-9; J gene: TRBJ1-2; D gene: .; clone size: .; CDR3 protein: CASSPNANTLYGYTF; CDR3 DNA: TGTGCCAGCAGCCCAAACGCTAATACGCTCTATGGCTACACCTTC
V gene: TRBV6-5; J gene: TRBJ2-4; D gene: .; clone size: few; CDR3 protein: CASRETGTAGNIQYF; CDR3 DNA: TGTGCCAGCAGGGAAACCGGGACGGCGGGGAACATTCAGTACTTC
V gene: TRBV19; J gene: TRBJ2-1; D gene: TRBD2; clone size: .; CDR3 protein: CASSPTSGRGNEQFF; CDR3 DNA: TGTGCCAGTAGCCCGACTAGCGGGAGAGGAAATGAGCAGTTCTTC
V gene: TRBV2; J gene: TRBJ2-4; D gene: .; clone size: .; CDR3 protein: CASSEKGWSDIQYF; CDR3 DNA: TGTGCCAGCAGTGAAAAGGGGTGGTCGGACATTCAGTACTTC
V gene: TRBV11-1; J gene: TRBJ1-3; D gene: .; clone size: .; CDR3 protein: CASSLTDNSGNTIYF; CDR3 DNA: TGTGCCAGCAGCTTGACAGACAACTCTGGAAACACCATATATTTT
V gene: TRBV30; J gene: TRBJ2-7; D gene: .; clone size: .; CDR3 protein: CAWRKGPAREGIYEQYF; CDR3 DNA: TGTGCCTGGAGAAAGGGACCCGCTCGTGAGGGTATCTACGAGCAGTACTTC
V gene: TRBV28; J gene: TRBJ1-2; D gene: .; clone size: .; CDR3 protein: CASSFPSALYSNYGYTF; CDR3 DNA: TGTGCCAGCAGTTTCCCCAGCGCGCTTTACTCTAACTATGGCTACACCTTC
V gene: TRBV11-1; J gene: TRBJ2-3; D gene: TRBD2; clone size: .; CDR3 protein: CASSFPRGGRTDTQYF; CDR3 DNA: TGTGCCAGCAGCTTCCCTCGGGGGGGCCGGACAGATACGCAGTATTTT
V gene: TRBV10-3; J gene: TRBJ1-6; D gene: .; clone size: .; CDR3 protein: CAISDRDSPLHF; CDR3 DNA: TGTGCCATCAGTGACAGGGATTCACCCCTCCACTTT
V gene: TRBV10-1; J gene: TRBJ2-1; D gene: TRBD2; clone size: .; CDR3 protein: CASARGGEGSHEQFF; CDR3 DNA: TGCGCCAGCGCCCGGGGGGGCGAGGGGTCCCATGAGCAGTTCTTC
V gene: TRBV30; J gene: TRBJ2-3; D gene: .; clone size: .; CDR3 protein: CAWTGGASTDTQYF; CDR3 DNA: TGTGCCTGGACTGGGGGGGCTAGCACAGATACGCAGTATTTT
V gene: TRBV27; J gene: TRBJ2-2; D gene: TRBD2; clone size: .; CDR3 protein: CASSSLAGGVIGELFF; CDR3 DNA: TGTGCCAGCAGTTCCTTAGCGGGGGGTGTCATCGGGGAGCTGTTTTTT
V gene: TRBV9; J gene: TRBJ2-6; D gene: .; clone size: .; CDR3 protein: CASSVGRGAQPGANVLTF; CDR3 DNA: TGTGCCAGCAGCGTAGGACGGGGGGCCCAGCCTGGGGCCAACGTCCTGACTTTC
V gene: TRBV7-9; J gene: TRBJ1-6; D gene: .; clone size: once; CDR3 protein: CAGGGSSYNSPLHF; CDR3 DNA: TGTGCCGGGGGCGGGAGCTCCTATAATTCACCCCTCCACTTT
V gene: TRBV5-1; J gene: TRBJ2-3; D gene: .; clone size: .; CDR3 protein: CASSSPAGDTQYF; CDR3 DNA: TGCGCCAGCAGCAGCCCAGCGGGAGATACGCAGTATTTT
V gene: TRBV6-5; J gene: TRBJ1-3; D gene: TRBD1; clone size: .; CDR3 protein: CASSSDRGPGNTIYF; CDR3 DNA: TGTGCCAGCAGTTCCGACAGGGGACCTGGAAACACCATATATTTT